One sample yielded the 9 T cell receptor beta chains listed below, sequenced in a study of T cells after yellow fever vaccination. One entry per CDR3 protein results from TCRdb running MiXCR on the 5' RACE reads. Among roughly 68,000 distinct CDR3 sequences, less than 8.5% were seen once, and the ten largest hold about 40%. The sample was CD8+ T cells sorted from PBMCs, taken around 45 days after the first yellow fever vaccination. These receptors came from a young man who received the YFV17D yellow fever vaccine.

Many counts were recorded for this clonotype. CDR3 DNA sequence: TGTGCCAGCAGCTCTGGATCGGGGGGCCTGCCCCAGCATTTT. This translates into CASSSGSGGLPQHF. V and J are TRBV5-5 and TRBJ1-5; TRBD1 is a possible D gene (6 bases). V lost 3 bases and J 9 bases, leaving 16 bases between the germline ends. The CDR3 has 14 amino acids. CDR1 is SGHKS and CDR2 is YYEKEE in the germline V gene (reference sequence).

V and J are TRBV4-1 and TRBJ1-5; the match to TRBD1 covers 7 bases. Germline loops: CDR1 MGHRA, CDR2 YSYEKL. V trimming: 8 bases; J trimming: 0 bases; junction bases outside the gene matches: 7. CDR3 length: 15 amino acids. The CDR3 sequence is CASGTRDSSNQPQHF. CDR3 DNA sequence: TGCGCCAGCGGGACTAGGGACAGTAGCAATCAGCCCCAGCATTTT.

This clonotype was picked up many times. This chain uses TRBV7-9 with TRBJ2-1, with D unresolved. V was pared by 5 bases and J by 5 bases, with 7 bases between. The CDR3 contains 12 residues. Per germline, CDR1 SEHNR and CDR2 FQNEAQ (reference sequence). The chain's CDR3 is CASSQNDNEQFF. The CDR3 nucleotides read TGTGCCAGCAGCCAAAATGACAATGAGCAGTTCTTC.

In this sample, this clonotype turned up a few times. The chain uses TRBV4-1 and TRBJ2-1, with 7 bases lining up with TRBD2. The length of the CDR3 is 17 residues. Germline lookup yields CDR1 MGHRA and CDR2 YSYEKL. J lost 0 bases, V lost 0 bases, and 5 bases had no gene match. The CDR3 loop reads CASSQDSGGGSYNEQFF. The CDR3 DNA is TGCGCCAGCAGCCAAGATTCTGGGGGGGGCTCCTACAATGAGCAGTTCTTC.

The chain uses TRBV15 and TRBJ2-1; TRBD1 aligns across 8 bases. Germline-derived CDR1 and CDR2 are LNHNV and YYDKDF (reference sequence). J gave up 4 bases and V 0 bases, and 5 bases lay outside the gene matches. The CDR3 extends over 16 amino acids. The CDR3 here is CATSREPGGPYNEQFF. The CDR3 region has the DNA TGTGCCACCAGCAGAGAGCCAGGGGGCCCTTACAATGAGCAGTTCTTC.

The CDR3 spells CSAPERGRGREETQYF. CDR3 bases: TGCAGTGCTCCTGAACGGGGCAGGGGGCGCGAAGAGACCCAGTACTTC. This chain connects TRBV20-1 to TRBJ2-5; TRBD1 matches at 8 bases. The germline gives CDR1 DFQATT, CDR2 SNEGSKA (reference sequence). Trimming cost V 5 bases and J 3 bases; bases outside gene matches: 14. The CDR3 has 16 amino acids.

This clonotype was recorded a few times. Given a much more abundant clone one base away, this may be a read error. The rearrangement links TRBV4-3 to TRBJ2-3; the match to TRBD2 covers 9 bases. This CDR3 spans 18 amino acids. Germline values: CDR1 LGHNA, CDR2 YSLEER. Trimming at V came to 0 bases and at J to 0 bases, leaving 7 bases not matched to a gene. The CDR3 sequence: CASSQERLAGVSTDTQYF. The CDR3 DNA follows: TGCGCCAGCAGCCAAGAGCGATTAGCGGGGGTTAGCACAGATACGCAGTATTTT.

This clonotype was counted many times. The chain combines TRBV3-1 with TRBJ2-7; TRBD2 is a possible D gene (6 bases). Germline V gene data show CDR1 as LGHDT and CDR2 as YNNKEL (reference sequence). Trimming removed 1 base at V and 4 bases at J, with 8 bases between. This CDR3 spans 13 amino acids. CDR3: CASSQAGGYEQYF. CDR3 nucleotide sequence: TGTGCCAGCAGCCAAGCCGGGGGTTACGAGCAGTACTTC.

This clonotype was picked up many times. The V and J genes are TRBV4-1 and TRBJ1-3, with D hard to call. From germline, CDR1 is MGHRA and CDR2 YSYEKL. The CDR3 extends over 14 amino acids. V shed 0 bases and J shed 4 bases, with 7 bases lying between them. CDR3 residues: CASSQELGGNTIYF. In nucleotides, the CDR3 is TGCGCCAGCAGCCAAGAGTTAGGAGGAAACACCATATATTTT.